The sequence of this T cell receptor beta chain was determined in a study of a mutant IDH1 vaccine in newly diagnosed glioma. Libraries were prepared by immunoSEQ multiplex PCR; TCRdb keeps only in-frame clonotypes and omits some of them. The profile shows fewer than 40,000 clones, about four fifths of them singletons. Time point of the sample: week 5, during vaccination. Topical imiquimod accompanied each vaccine dose, which consisted of 300 ug of mutant IDH1 20-mer peptide. The CDR3 loop spans 13 amino acids. V trimming: 3 bases; J trimming: 10 bases; junction bases outside the gene matches: 6. Germline loops: CDR1 MNHEY, CDR2 SMNVEV (reference sequence). Turning to this clone: Its antigen is undetermined.

This rearrangement joins TRBV27 to TRBJ1-1; 9 nucleotides match TRBD1. The sample here was PBMCs, taken from a glioma patient whose treatment included an IDH1 peptide vaccine. This clonotype was obtained from a man aged 35 to 55 with glioma. The CDR3 region is CASSFRTGVRAFF. Here the CDR3 DNA reads TGTGCCAGCAGTTTTCGGACAGGGGTAAGAGCTTTCTTT.